The 3 T cell receptor beta chains listed next were all sequenced from one sample in a study of blood T cell repertoires in COVID-19. Generated by immunoSEQ multiplex PCR, the TCRdb table keeps only in-frame clones and is missing some. The sample has about 120,000 clones, around 89% seen once; the top ten hold about 27%. Sequencing used peripheral blood. The receptors were gathered from a man in his 70s with active or convalescent COVID-19.

CDR3 coding DNA: TGTGCCAGCAGCGTAGGACAGGGTAGCGAAAAACTGTTTTTT. Translated, it gives CASSVGQGSEKLFF. This rearrangement joins TRBV7-2 to TRBJ1-4, with TRBD1 matching 8 bases. The J segment lost 8 bases and the V segment lost 5 bases, leaving 7 bases of the junction unmatched. Germline V gives CDR1 SGHTA, CDR2 FQGNSA. The CDR3 contains 14 residues. The whole variable domain, remainder taken from reference TRBV7-2 and TRBJ1-4, is GAGVSQSPSNKVTEKGKDVELRCDPISGHTALYWYRQSLGQGLEFLIYFQGNSAPDKSGLPSDRFSAERTGGSVSTLTIQRTQQEDSAVYLCASSVGQGSEKLFFGSGTQLSVL.

The CDR3 coding sequence is TGTGCCAGTAGTCCCGGACACAACAGTGGACAGCCCCAGCATTTT. Translated: CASSPGHNSGQPQHF. The genes are TRBV19 and TRBJ1-5, with D possibly TRBD1 on 5 matching bases. The CDR3 sequence is 15 residues long. Deletions cut 5 bases from V and 7 bases from J, with 18 bases between. Per germline, CDR1 LNHDA and CDR2 SQIVND (reference sequence).

The rearrangement links TRBV18 to TRBJ2-7; 7 bases align to TRBD1. The CDR3 is 17 residues long. The V gene end was trimmed by 3 bases and the J gene end by 4 bases; junction bases not matched to a gene: 15. Per germline, CDR1 KGHSH and CDR2 LQKENI. This CDR3 is CASSPYVRGQRIYEQYF. In DNA, the CDR3 is TGTGCCAGCTCACCTTACGTCAGGGGACAGCGGATTTACGAGCAGTACTTC. Supplemented by reference TRBV18 and TRBJ2-7, the full variable domain reads NAGVMQNPRHLVRRRGQEARLRCSPMKGHSHVYWYRQLPEEGLKFMVYLQKENIIDESGMPKERFSAEFPKEGPSILRIQQVVRGDSAAYFCASSPYVRGQRIYEQYFGPGTRLTVT.